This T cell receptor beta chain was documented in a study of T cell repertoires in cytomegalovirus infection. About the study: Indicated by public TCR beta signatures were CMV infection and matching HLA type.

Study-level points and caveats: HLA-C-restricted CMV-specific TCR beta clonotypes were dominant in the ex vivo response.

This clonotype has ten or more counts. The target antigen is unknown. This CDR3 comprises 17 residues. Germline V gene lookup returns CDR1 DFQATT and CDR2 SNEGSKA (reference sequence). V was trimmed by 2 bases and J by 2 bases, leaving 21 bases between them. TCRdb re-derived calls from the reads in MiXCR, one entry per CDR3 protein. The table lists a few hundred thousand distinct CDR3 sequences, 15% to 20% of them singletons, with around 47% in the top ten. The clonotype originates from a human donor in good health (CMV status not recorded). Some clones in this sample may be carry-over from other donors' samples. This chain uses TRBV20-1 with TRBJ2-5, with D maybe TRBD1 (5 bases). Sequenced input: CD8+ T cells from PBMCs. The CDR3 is CSARQDRPGWGQETQYF. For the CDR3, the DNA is TGCAGTGCTAGACAAGATCGCCCAGGGTGGGGTCAAGAGACCCAGTACTTC.